The clone carrying this T cell receptor beta chain was seen repeatedly, ten times or more. Its target is unknown. These data are taken from a study of Graves' ophthalmopathy and Graves' hyperthyroidism. Study in general: The authors defined stable hyperthyroidism as no ophthalmopathy within 18 months of follow-up.

The germline V gene has CDR1 ENHRY and CDR2 SYGVKD. V gave up 7 bases and J gave up 3 bases; unmatched junction bases: 9. This CDR3 contains 15 residues. Findings and caveats of the study: Detected in blood as well were most expanded thyroid clonotypes with frequency above 0.001. Ophthalmopathy could be told apart from stable hyperthyroidism by a 13-signature model (under 90% sensitivity, 70% to 84% specificity).

Participants with hyperthyroidism, aged 18 to 65, were newly diagnosed with under 2 months' duration. Amplification of the TCR beta CDR3 regions used RNA transcripts (as template). Amplification began with first-round RT-PCR using HTBI primers, then second-round multiplex PCR was performed. TCRdb fed the multiplex PCR reads into MiXCR, producing one record per CDR3 protein. Among over a million distinct CDR3 sequences listed, 35% to 45% were seen once. The chain employs TRBV10-3 and TRBJ1-5; 7 bases are shared with TRBD1. Sequenced sample: peripheral blood or thyroid tissue (not recorded which). The receptor's source is an adult man with Graves' hyperthyroidism. The CDR3 protein is CAIKGGGGLNQPQHF. CDR3 nucleotides: TGTGCCATCAAAGGGGGCGGAGGGCTCAATCAGCCCCAGCATTTT.